The 31 T cell receptor beta chains listed next were all sequenced from one sample in a study of cytomegalovirus exposure and HLA in healthy donors. PCR involved 60 Vbeta and 13 Jbeta primers. Libraries were prepared by immunoSEQ multiplex PCR; TCRdb keeps only in-frame clonotypes and omits some of them. The sample holds 200,000 or so clones, 78% seen once. Material: PBMCs. The source of these receptors is a woman under 40 in good health and CMV-seropositive.

V and J are TRBV6-4 and TRBJ1-2, with a weak D call TRBD1 (5 bases). The length of the CDR3 is 14 residues. Trimming shortened V by 5 bases and J by 8 bases, and 18 bases separated the two germline ends. CDR1 and CDR2 from the germline V gene are MRHNA and SNTAGT. CDR3 bases: TGTGCCAGCAGTCCCAGCCCAGGGCCGCGCGGCTACACCTTC. The encoded protein is CASSPSPGPRGYTF.

The rearrangement uses TRBV5-1 and TRBJ1-2; 9 bases line up with TRBD1. With V trimmed by 0 bases and J by 4 bases, 4 bases remained unmatched. This CDR3 region has 15 residues. Per the germline V gene, CDR1 is SGHRS and CDR2 is YFSETQ. CDR3 bases: TGCGCCAGCAGCTTGGTCGGGACAGGGAGCTATGGCTACACCTTC. Its protein product is CASSLVGTGSYGYTF. Full variable domain (outside the CDR3, taken from reference TRBV5-1 and TRBJ1-2): KAGVTQTPRYLIKTRGQQVTLSCSPISGHRSVSWYQQTPGQGLQFLFEYFSETQRNKGNFPGRFSGRQFSNSRSEMNVSTLELGDSALYLCASSLVGTGSYGYTFGSGTRLTVV.

V is TRBV7-2 and J is TRBJ1-2; TRBD1 agrees at 10 bases. This CDR3 spans 17 amino acids. Trimming at V came to 5 bases and at J to 4 bases, leaving 13 bases not matched to a gene. Germline assignment: CDR1 SGHTA and CDR2 FQGNSA. CDR3 sequence (DNA): TGTGCCAGCAGCCCAACTCCCGGGACAGGGGTGAGCTATGGCTACACCTTC. This sequence encodes CASSPTPGTGVSYGYTF. Full variable domain (missing parts from reference TRBV7-2 and TRBJ1-2): GAGVSQSPSNKVTEKGKDVELRCDPISGHTALYWYRQSLGQGLEFLIYFQGNSAPDKSGLPSDRFSAERTGGSVSTLTIQRTQQEDSAVYLCASSPTPGTGVSYGYTFGSGTRLTVV.

This clone was counted a few times. The chain employs TRBV4-2 and TRBJ1-2; D may be TRBD1 (5 bases). The CDR3 runs 15 residues. Trimming removed 5 bases at V and 3 bases at J, with 16 bases between. In germline, CDR1 is LGHNA, CDR2 YNFKEQ. This CDR3 reads CASSKGQEGYYGYTF. CDR3 coding DNA: TGTGCCAGCAGCAAGGGGCAGGAGGGGTACTATGGCTACACCTTC.

The chain links TRBV2 to TRBJ2-3, with TRBD2 matching over 8 bases. Trimming removed 7 bases from V and 3 bases from J; junction bases left unmatched: 12. The CDR3 is 16 residues long. CDR1 and CDR2 from the germline V gene are SNHLY and FYNNEI. As DNA, the CDR3 is TGTGCCAGCACCCGACACGGGGTAGCGGGAACAGATACGCAGTATTTT. It translates to CASTRHGVAGTDTQYF.

The chain employs TRBV7-9 and TRBJ2-7, with 8 bases aligning to TRBD1. Trimming took 5 bases from V and 5 from J; bases not matched to a gene: 11. The V gene's germline CDR1 is SEHNR and CDR2 FQNEAQ (reference sequence). This CDR3 has 15 residues. The CDR3 region is CASSPRDRQWHEQYF. CDR3 DNA: TGTGCCAGCAGCCCAAGGGACAGGCAGTGGCACGAGCAGTACTTC.

V usage is TRBV27 and J usage is TRBJ1-2, with D maybe TRBD1 (6 bases). CDR1 and CDR2 from the germline V gene are MNHEY and SMNVEV (reference sequence). Trimming cost V 7 bases and J 4 bases, with 13 bases left between them. The CDR3 is 13 amino acids. DNA for the CDR3: TGTGCCAGCACCCCCCGGGGGGCCTATGGCTACACCTTC. Its translation is CASTPRGAYGYTF.

V gene TRBV7-9 combines with J gene TRBJ2-1, with TRBD2 identical over 11 bases. CDR3 length equals 15 residues. Trimming removed 6 bases from V and 4 bases from J; junction bases left unmatched: 5. CDR1 is SEHNR, CDR2 FQNEAQ, per germline (reference sequence). This CDR3 is CASRPGTSGYNEQFF. CDR3 nucleotide sequence: TGTGCCAGCAGGCCCGGGACTAGCGGTTACAATGAGCAGTTCTTC. The variable domain in full, with the rest retrieved from reference TRBV7-9 and TRBJ2-1, is DTGVSQNPRHKITKRGQNVTFRCDPISEHNRLYWYRQTLGQGPEFLTYFQNEAQLEKSRLLSDRFSAERPKGSFSTLEIQRTEQGDSAMYLCASRPGTSGYNEQFFGPGTRLTVL.

This clone was counted a single time. The chain combines TRBV11-3 with TRBJ2-3, with TRBD2 matching over 8 bases. Germline-derived CDR1 and CDR2 are SGHNT and YENEEA. Trimming took 2 bases from V and 1 from J; bases not matched to a gene: 8. The CDR3 has 17 amino acids. CDR3 protein: CASSLSWGSGGTDTQYF. The CDR3 DNA reads as TGTGCCAGCAGCTTATCCTGGGGTAGCGGGGGCACAGATACGCAGTATTTT. Combining the CDR3 with reference TRBV11-3 and TRBJ2-3 gives the whole variable domain EAGVVQSPRYKIIEKKQPVAFWCNPISGHNTLYWYLQNLGQGPELLIRYENEEAVDDSQLPKDRFSAERLKGVDSTLKIQPAELGDSAVYLCASSLSWGSGGTDTQYFGPGTRLTVL.

The rearrangement links TRBV28 to TRBJ1-4; the D is unclear. The CDR3 runs to 15 residues. V was pared by 3 bases and J by 5 bases, with 13 bases between. Germline CDR1 and CDR2: MDHEN and SYDVKM. The CDR3 DNA is TGTGCCAGCAGTTTGGAGGGCATCTCGAATGAAAAACTGTTTTTT. It specifies CASSLEGISNEKLFF.

The gene calls are TRBV18 and TRBJ1-3; 7 nucleotides align to TRBD1. The CDR3 is 16 residues long. Unmatched junction bases numbered 5, after V lost 3 bases and J lost 0 bases. Germline V gene data show CDR1 as KGHSH and CDR2 as LQKENI. The CDR3 sequence: CASSPGQSNSGNTIYF. Here the CDR3 DNA reads TGTGCCAGCTCACCGGGACAGTCGAACTCTGGAAACACCATATATTTT.

The chain is built from TRBV7-8 and TRBJ2-5; no reliable D call. This CDR3 has 12 residues. Trimming took off 4 bases at V and 3 bases at J, with 6 bases between the two ends. Germline values: CDR1 SGHVS, CDR2 FQNEAQ. Written as DNA, the CDR3 is TGTGCCAGCAGCTGGGCAGAAGAGACCCAGTACTTC. Residues: CASSWAEETQYF.

The rearrangement uses TRBV6-5 and TRBJ2-7; D not resolved. There are 13 residues in the CDR3. V was cut by 0 bases and J by 3 bases, with 6 bases left in between. CDR1 and CDR2 (germline): MNHEY, SVGAGI. The CDR3 sequence: CASSYSSYYEQYF. Here the CDR3 DNA reads TGTGCCAGCAGTTACTCCTCGTACTACGAGCAGTACTTC.

This chain uses TRBV2 with TRBJ2-2, with TRBD2 matching 9 bases. Germline-derived CDR1 and CDR2 are SNHLY and FYNNEI. This CDR3 region has 16 residues. The V segment lost 6 bases and the J segment 7 bases; nucleotides outside the gene matches: 12. CDR3 in amino acids: CASRPGAGGRDGELFF. The DNA for the CDR3 is TGTGCCAGCAGGCCGGGCGCGGGGGGGCGTGACGGGGAGCTGTTTTTT.

The V and J genes are TRBV5-1 and TRBJ2-7, with 7 nucleotides matching TRBD2. Germline CDR1 is SGHRS and CDR2 is YFSETQ. With 0 bases clipped from V and 0 bases from J, the junction kept 3 bases outside the gene matches. The CDR3 spans 15 residues. The CDR3 bases are TGCGCCAGCAGCTTGGTTCTAGCGGACTCCTACGAGCAGTACTTC. It codes for CASSLVLADSYEQYF. Variable domain in full (rest from reference TRBV5-1 and TRBJ2-7): KAGVTQTPRYLIKTRGQQVTLSCSPISGHRSVSWYQQTPGQGLQFLFEYFSETQRNKGNFPGRFSGRQFSNSRSEMNVSTLELGDSALYLCASSLVLADSYEQYFGPGTRLTVT.

V and J are TRBV5-1 and TRBJ1-3, with 8 bases identical to TRBD1. The CDR3 consists of 15 residues. Trimming at V came to 4 bases and at J to 0 bases, leaving 3 bases not matched to a gene. CDR1 and CDR2 (germline): SGHRS, YFSETQ. CDR3 residues: CASSRDRSSGNTIYF. As DNA, the CDR3 is TGCGCCAGCAGCCGGGACAGGAGCTCTGGAAACACCATATATTTT. Supplemented by reference TRBV5-1 and TRBJ1-3, the full variable domain reads KAGVTQTPRYLIKTRGQQVTLSCSPISGHRSVSWYQQTPGQGLQFLFEYFSETQRNKGNFPGRFSGRQFSNSRSEMNVSTLELGDSALYLCASSRDRSSGNTIYFGEGSWLTVV.

This clone occurred once. The chain carries TRBV10-3 and TRBJ1-1; 7 bases line up with TRBD1. With 8 bases clipped from V and 3 bases from J, the junction kept 9 bases outside the gene matches. Germline V gene sequence: CDR1 ENHRY, CDR2 SYGVKD. There are 14 residues in the CDR3. CDR3 nucleotides: TGTGCCATCGTCGGGACAGAGAAGTACACTGAAGCTTTCTTT. Translated, it gives CAIVGTEKYTEAFF.

V gene TRBV4-2 combines with J gene TRBJ2-2; the D is unclear. Germline V lookup: CDR1 LGHNA, CDR2 YNFKEQ. Trimming removed 7 bases at V and 6 bases at J, with 9 bases between. The CDR3 spans 12 residues. In nucleotides, the CDR3 is TGTGCCAGCACCCTAACGGCCGGGGAGCTGTTTTTT. This codes for CASTLTAGELFF.

This clone has a handful of counts. The chain uses TRBV6-6 and TRBJ2-1; 9 positions agree with TRBD2. This CDR3 has 16 residues. With V trimmed by 0 bases and J by 7 bases, 7 bases remained unmatched. Germline-derived CDR1 and CDR2 are MNHNY and SVGAGI (reference sequence). CDR3: CASSYSISGRRNEQFF. The CDR3 DNA follows: TGTGCCAGCAGTTACTCGATTAGCGGGAGAAGGAATGAGCAGTTCTTC.

This chain connects TRBV12-5 to TRBJ2-3, with D possibly TRBD1 on 5 matching bases. CDR1 is LGHNT, CDR2 FRNRAP, per germline. The CDR3 runs 13 residues. The V end was cut by 6 bases, the J end by 7 bases, with 14 bases between. CDR3: CASGDSRQNTQYF. The CDR3 DNA reads as TGTGCTAGTGGCGACTCTAGACAGAATACGCAGTATTTT.

V and J are TRBV5-1 and TRBJ1-4; 11 bases align to TRBD1. The CDR3 is 14 residues long. With 5 bases clipped from V and 7 bases from J, the junction kept 4 bases outside the gene matches. CDR1 and CDR2 (germline): SGHRS, YFSETQ. CDR3 residues: CASSRTGGSEKLFF. The CDR3 coding sequence is TGCGCCAGCAGTCGGACAGGGGGCTCTGAAAAACTGTTTTTT.

Turning to this clone: An end of the junction does not agree with germline; a read error may underlie this. This CDR3 reads CSSSLVPGSSEFF. In nucleotides, the CDR3 is TGTTCCAGCAGCTTAGTGCCCGGGAGCTCGGAGTTCTTC. The chain employs TRBV7-9 and TRBJ2-1; tentative D call: TRBD2 (6 bases). This CDR3 region has 13 residues. CDR1 is SEHNR and CDR2 is FQNEAQ in the germline V gene (reference sequence).

This sequence joins TRBV5-4 and TRBJ1-1; maybe TRBD1 (6 bases). Per germline, CDR1 SGHNT and CDR2 YYREEE (reference sequence). CDR3 size: 17 residues. Between the trimmed V and J ends, which lost 1 base and 6 bases, there was a span of 22 bases. The CDR3 region is CASSLRAGQTSSPEAFF. CDR3 nucleotides: TGTGCCAGCAGCTTGAGGGCCGGACAGACGAGTAGCCCTGAAGCTTTCTTT.

The chain employs TRBV27 and TRBJ2-7; possibly TRBD1 for D (5 bases). Germline CDR1 and CDR2: MNHEY and SMNVEV (reference sequence). CDR3 size: 14 residues. V lost 4 bases and J lost 3, with 13 bases in between. The CDR3 coding sequence is TGTGCCAGCAGTTCGACAGCACTCCTCTACGAGCAGTACTTC. It translates to CASSSTALLYEQYF.

The V gene is TRBV5-4, the J gene TRBJ2-1; tentative D call: TRBD1 (6 bases). Germline CDR1 SGHNT, CDR2 YYREEE (reference sequence). The CDR3 runs to 17 residues. The V end was cut by 2 bases, the J end by 2 bases, with 17 bases between. CDR3 sequence: CASSFTGNGLTYNEQFF. For the CDR3, the DNA is TGTGCCAGCAGCTTTACAGGGAACGGGCTAACCTACAATGAGCAGTTCTTC.

CDR3 sequence (DNA): TGTGCCAGCTACGGACAGGGGACGAGAGCCTCTCAAGAGACCCAGTACTTC. Its protein product is CASYGQGTRASQETQYF. The rearrangement links TRBV2 to TRBJ2-5; TRBD1 matches 9 bases. CDR1 and CDR2 (germline): SNHLY, FYNNEI. V was pared by 8 bases and J by 2 bases, with 15 bases of the junction left unmatched. CDR3 length: 17 residues.

The V gene is TRBV7-3, the J gene TRBJ1-2, with 10 nucleotides matching TRBD1. The V and J ends lost 8 bases and 10 bases, in that order; junction bases with no gene match: 10. The CDR3 runs to 13 residues. Germline V CDR1 and CDR2: SGHTA, FQGTGA. For the CDR3, the DNA is TGTGCCAGCCGATTAACCGGGACAGGGGTCTACACCTTC. It encodes CASRLTGTGVYTF.

This clone was counted a single time. The gene calls are TRBV10-2 and TRBJ1-4; no clear D gene. V shed 10 bases and J shed 3 bases, with 12 bases lying between them. CDR1 is WSHSY and CDR2 is SAAADI in the germline V gene. The CDR3 is 13 amino acids. The CDR3 DNA follows: TGCGCCACCAACGTCGGAGCTAATGAAAAACTGTTTTTT. Its translation: CATNVGANEKLFF.

The DNA for the CDR3 is TGCGCCAGCAGCCATCCCCCCGGTGGGACAGGGGGTGTTAATACCGGGGAGCTGTTTTTT. Translated: CASSHPPGGTGGVNTGELFF. The genes are TRBV4-1 and TRBJ2-2, with 11 bases lining up with TRBD1. Germline CDR1 MGHRA, CDR2 YSYEKL. The V segment lost 3 bases and the J segment 5 bases; nucleotides outside the gene matches: 17. This CDR3 spans 20 amino acids.

This clone has just a few counts. V gene TRBV28 combines with J gene TRBJ1-3, with D perhaps TRBD1 (5 bases). Germline loops: CDR1 MDHEN, CDR2 SYDVKM. The CDR3 runs to 15 residues. Trimming shortened V by 6 bases and J by 6 bases, and 18 bases separated the two germline ends. CDR3 in DNA: TGTGCCAGCAGGGCTCTTTTAGGGGTGCCAAACACCATATATTTT. It is translated as CASRALLGVPNTIYF.

The chain joins TRBV9 to TRBJ1-2; D is perhaps TRBD1 (5 bases). V lost 4 bases, J lost 8 bases, and 21 bases lay in between. Germline-derived CDR1 and CDR2 are SGDLS and YYNGEE. The CDR3 runs to 15 residues. CDR3: CASSPRTRSSAGYTF. CDR3 nucleotide sequence: TGTGCCAGCAGCCCGAGGACAAGGTCGTCCGCAGGCTACACCTTC.